A single sample is the source of the 11 T cell receptor beta chains below, sequenced in a study of shared clonotypes between healthy human individuals. The data were produced by immunoSEQ multiplex PCR, yet TCRdb's version contains in-frame clones alone and is incomplete. The data contain a few million clones, approximately 92% of them seen just once; the ten biggest clones take up over 0.12%. The sequenced material came from naive CD4+ T cells sorted from blood. Subset indicated: CD45RA+ positively selected. The receptors shown here come from a man aged 18 to 30 in good health.

The genes are TRBV7-2 and TRBJ1-1, with D possibly being TRBD1 (5 bases). The CDR3 is made up of 14 amino acids. The germline V and J ends were trimmed by 3 bases and 1 base, with 9 bases remaining between them. Germline loops: CDR1 SGHTA, CDR2 FQGNSA. DNA of the CDR3: TGTGCCAGCAGCTTTCTGACAGCGAACACTGAAGCTTTCTTT. It is translated as CASSFLTANTEAFF.

The chain combines TRBV5-1 with TRBJ2-7, with 7 bases lining up with TRBD2. CDR1 is SGHRS and CDR2 is YFSETQ in the germline V gene. The CDR3 runs to 14 residues. Trimming removed 4 bases from V and 5 bases from J; junction bases left unmatched: 9. CDR3 coding DNA: TGCGCCAGCAGCCCCCCGGCTAGCGGTGACGAGCAGTACTTC. Its protein is CASSPPASGDEQYF.

About this clone: Other DNA variants within this sample encode the same CDR3. The chain couples TRBV19 to TRBJ2-6; D is unclear. This CDR3 comprises 15 residues. Germline-derived CDR1 and CDR2 are LNHDA and SQIVND (reference sequence). Trimming took 2 bases from V and 1 from J, leaving 6 bases between them. The CDR3 is CASSILGSGANVLTF. DNA for the CDR3: TGTGCCAGTAGTATATTGGGGTCTGGGGCCAACGTCCTGACTTTC.

As concerns this clone: The sample contains more than one DNA sequence encoding this CDR3. The V call is TRBV18, the J call TRBJ2-2; the D gene is possibly TRBD1 (6 bases). The length of the CDR3 is 14 residues. Germline loops: CDR1 KGHSH, CDR2 LQKENI. Trimming cost V 3 bases and J 5 bases, with 10 bases left between them. CDR3 in DNA: TGTGCCAGCTCACCCACAGGGCTAACCGGGGAGCTGTTTTTT. It specifies CASSPTGLTGELFF.

The chain joins TRBV7-2 to TRBJ1-5, with 9 bases that match TRBD1. CDR3 length: 14 amino acids. Germline V gene sequence: CDR1 SGHTA, CDR2 FQGNSA. With 5 bases clipped from V and 7 bases from J, the junction kept 6 bases outside the gene matches. This chain's CDR3 is CASSEDRGNQPQHF. The CDR3 DNA reads as TGTGCCAGCAGCGAGGACAGGGGAAACCAGCCCCAGCATTTT. Based on the CDR3 plus reference TRBV7-2 and TRBJ1-5, the full variable domain is GAGVSQSPSNKVTEKGKDVELRCDPISGHTALYWYRQSLGQGLEFLIYFQGNSAPDKSGLPSDRFSAERTGGSVSTLTIQRTQQEDSAVYLCASSEDRGNQPQHFGDGTRLSIL.

This rearrangement joins TRBV19 to TRBJ1-3; D is undetermined. The ends were cut back, 3 bases at V and 0 bases at J, with 12 bases in the middle. The CDR3 is made up of 16 amino acids. Germline V gene lookup returns CDR1 LNHDA and CDR2 SQIVND (reference sequence). The CDR3 DNA follows: TGTGCCAGTAGTATCGCGACTGGGAGCTCTGGAAACACCATATATTTT. As protein: CASSIATGSSGNTIYF.

The rearrangement links TRBV5-8 to TRBJ2-1, with TRBD1 matching 11 bases. CDR3 size: 13 residues. Germline V gene lookup returns CDR1 SGHTS and CDR2 YDEGEE. V was pared by 4 bases and J by 8 bases, with 2 bases of the junction left unmatched. The CDR3 protein is CASSRDRGDEQFF. CDR3 DNA: TGTGCCAGCAGCAGGGACAGGGGGGATGAGCAGTTCTTC.

The chain employs TRBV6-5 and TRBJ2-4; TRBD1 is a possible D gene (5 bases). CDR3 length equals 12 residues. Trimming stripped 6 bases from V and 11 bases from J, with 14 bases between. Looked up from germline, CDR1 is MNHEY and CDR2 is SVGAGI. DNA of the CDR3: TGTGCCAGCAGCAGACACAGGTTAGTTCAGTACTTC. Its protein product is CASSRHRLVQYF.

This chain links TRBV10-2 with TRBJ1-5, with TRBD1 matching over 11 bases. The CDR3 spans 18 residues. From germline, CDR1 is WSHSY and CDR2 SAAADI. The V and J ends lost 4 bases and 1 base, in that order; junction bases with no gene match: 9. The CDR3: CASSGGQGVGWSNQPQHF. The CDR3 DNA sequence: TGCGCCAGCAGTGGGGGACAGGGGGTAGGATGGAGCAATCAGCCCCAGCATTTT.

This chain uses TRBV7-9 with TRBJ2-2, with D tentatively TRBD2 (6 bases). Germline V gene lookup returns CDR1 SEHNR and CDR2 FQNEAQ (reference sequence). V was shortened by 3 bases and J by 5 bases, with 10 bases between the two germline ends. The CDR3 totals 14 residues. CDR3 sequence reads: CASSLLGGTGELFF. The CDR3 DNA follows: TGTGCCAGCAGCTTGCTAGGAGGGACCGGGGAGCTGTTTTTT.

The V gene is TRBV19, the J gene TRBJ2-7, with D uncertain. This CDR3 comprises 14 residues. V lost 6 bases to trimming and J lost 3 bases, with 15 bases between them. Germline assignment: CDR1 LNHDA and CDR2 SQIVND (reference sequence). The CDR3 protein is CASRPGPYGYEQYF. CDR3 sequence (DNA): TGTGCCAGTAGACCCGGTCCCTATGGCTACGAGCAGTACTTC.